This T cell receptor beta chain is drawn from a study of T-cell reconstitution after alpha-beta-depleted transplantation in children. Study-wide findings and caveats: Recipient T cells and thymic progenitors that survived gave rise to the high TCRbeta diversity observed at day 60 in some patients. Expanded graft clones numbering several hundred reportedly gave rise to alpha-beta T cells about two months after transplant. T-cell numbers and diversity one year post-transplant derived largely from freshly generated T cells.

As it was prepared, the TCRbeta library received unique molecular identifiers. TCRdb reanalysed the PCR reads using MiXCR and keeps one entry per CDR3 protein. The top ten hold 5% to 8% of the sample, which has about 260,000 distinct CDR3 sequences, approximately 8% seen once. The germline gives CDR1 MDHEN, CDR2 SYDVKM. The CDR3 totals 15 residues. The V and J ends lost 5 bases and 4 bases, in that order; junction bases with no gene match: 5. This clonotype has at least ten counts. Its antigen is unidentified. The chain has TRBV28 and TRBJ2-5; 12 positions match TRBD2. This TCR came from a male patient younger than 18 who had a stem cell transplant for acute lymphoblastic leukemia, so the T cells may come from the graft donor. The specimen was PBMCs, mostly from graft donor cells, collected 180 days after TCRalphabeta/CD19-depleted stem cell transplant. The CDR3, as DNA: TGTGCCAGCAGTCTAGCGGGAGGGCCCCTAGAGACCCAGTACTTC. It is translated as CASSLAGGPLETQYF.